This TCR beta chain was found in a study of blood T cell repertoires in COVID-19 (dated by TCRdb to 2020 to 2022). Context from the whole study: The collaborator samples originated in the United States, Italy and Spain and spanned the acute and convalescent phases of COVID-19. The material from the prospective study consisted of cDNA or gDNA derived from T cells, B-cell-depleted T cells, or PBMCs. Subjects who had been exposed to COVID-19, were actively infected with it, or had recovered from it provided the deeply sampled blood TCRbeta repertoires that made up the dataset. A freely available public database, intended as a resource for researchers studying the immune response to SARS-CoV-2, is where the repertoires were released. Samples were obtained from the ongoing ImmuneRACE study (first 160 participants) and from about 1,300 subjects provided by 6 global collaborators. A de-identified subject ID, COVID-19 status, age in years and sex were almost always included in the sample metadata. Where available, HLA class I and class II types were taken from metadata supplied by the sample provider and were not determined by assay-based typing.

Broader findings and caveats from the paper: Clinical and demographic metadata were provided uncurated, with the amount varying by source and participant.

This clone was detected once. The clone's antigen remains unknown. No qualities accompany the bases; no much larger clone lies one base away. The collaborating institutions used their own protocols to collect whole blood in K2EDTA tubes. Collaborator samples were shipped for TCRbeta analysis as frozen whole blood, isolated PBMCs, or DNA extracted from either sample type. TCRbeta CDR3 regions were amplified from genomic DNA by means of the immunoSEQ Assay, a bias-controlled multiplex PCR. Per the original workflow: Within the assay, amplification of reference gene primers was used to estimate how many nucleated cells each sample contained. Sequence reads were collapsed and filtered to measure the absolute abundance of every unique TCRbeta CDR3 rearrangement. For each sample, productive Simpson clonality was calculated as the square root of Simpson's diversity index over productive rearrangements. Sourced from immuneACCESS, this table was stored by TCRdb with only in-frame sequences that have V and J called. A share of the clones is absent; for the studies checked, an unresolved V gene accounts for under half, and the remainder has no known explanation. The V and J calls and clone size were taken over from that table, and D and trimming were inferred from the DNA. For this sample the table gives 65,000 to 95,000 clones, of which 80% to 90% were detected only once. Clones ranked in the top ten supply 20% to 25% of the sample.

The CDR3 measures 13 amino acids from cysteine to phenylalanine. Only the CDR3 part of the read is kept: 39 bases, read in frame from the first base. V lost 2 bases and J lost 5 bases; the stretch between them is 8 bases long. CDR1 and CDR2 (SGHNT, YENEEA) derive from the germline V gene. The sequence is built from TRBV11-3 and TRBJ2-3; the D segment could be TRBD2, given 6 matching bases. The sequenced sample consisted of peripheral blood. The clonotype comes from a woman aged 45-59 years with acute or convalescent COVID-19. The CDR3 protein is CASSLQGGDTQYF. The nucleotides are TGTGCCAGCAGCTTACAGGGAGGAGATACGCAGTATTTT.